This TCR beta chain was documented in a study of cytomegalovirus exposure and HLA in healthy donors. Overall study context: Approximately 170 million T cells yielded 110 million or so unique TCR beta sequences in earlier analysis. Overall study findings and caveats: A link between a missense DCLRE1C variant and TCR beta V- and J-gene trimming emerged from a later analysis.

Researchers ran the PCR with 60 Vbeta and 13 Jbeta primers. Profiled with immunoSEQ multiplex PCR; TCRdb holds only in-frame clones, not every one. The sample records under 300,000 clones, under 80% being singletons. Trimming removed 4 bases at V and 4 bases at J, with 13 bases between. Germline loops: CDR1 SGHDN, CDR2 FVKESK. The CDR3 length is 14 residues. While unrecorded immune exposures were likely, the donors were nominally healthy when sampled. On this clone: The target antigen is unknown.

The sample was PBMCs. The source of this sequence is a female donor in good health and CMV-seronegative. The chain carries TRBV14 and TRBJ2-5, with D hard to call. The DNA of the CDR3 is TGTGCCAGCAGCCGATTAGGTTCAGGAGAGACCCAGTACTTC. It codes for CASSRLGSGETQYF.